This T cell receptor (beta chain) was sequenced in a study of T cell responses to AZD1222 COVID-19 vaccine. The table came from immunoSEQ multiplex PCR; TCRdb's copy has only in-frame clones and leaves some out. This table holds about 140,000 clones, approximately 93% found once. A remark on this clone: The antigen is unknown.

Overall study findings and caveats: Across the whole spike, CD4 TCRs peaked at regions 160-218 and 743-854.

The CDR3 totals 20 residues. Trimming removed 7 bases at V and 0 bases at J, with 29 bases between. Germline values: CDR1 SEHNR, CDR2 FQNEAQ (reference sequence). This chain uses TRBV7-9 with TRBJ2-3; maybe TRBD1 (6 bases). The receptor was isolated from an adult in good health. The specimen comprised peripheral blood, sampled on day 0 of MenACWY control vaccination. CDR3 sequence: CASTPHLDRPPHPSTDTQYF. The CDR3, as DNA: TGTGCCAGCACCCCACACCTCGACAGGCCACCCCACCCTAGCACAGATACGCAGTATTTT.